This TCR beta chain was recorded in a study of cytomegalovirus exposure and HLA in healthy donors. A word on this clone: The antigen remains unidentified.

Study-wide points: Analyses of presence/absence relied on an assumption of roughly uniform sequencing depth across donors.

The germline V gene has CDR1 MNHEY and CDR2 SVGAGI. The CDR3 sequence is 14 residues long. The V end was cut by 8 bases, the J end by 3 bases, with 14 bases between. The PCR employed 60 Vbeta primers together with 13 Jbeta primers. Using immunoSEQ multiplex PCR, the repertoire was profiled, and TCRdb retains in-frame clones only, with some absent. The table has around 190,000 clones, around 77% seen once. This TCR was recovered from a woman aged 25 to 39 in good health and CMV-seronegative. Sequencing was performed on PBMCs. The chain has TRBV6-5 and TRBJ2-1; maybe TRBD1 (5 bases). As DNA, the CDR3 is TGTGCCAGCGGGGTCGCCAGGGTCTACAATGAGCAGTTCTTC. Protein sequence: CASGVARVYNEQFF.